Listed below are T cell receptor beta chains from one sample, sequenced in a study of cytomegalovirus exposure and HLA in healthy donors. Produced via immunoSEQ multiplex PCR; TCRdb's table is partial and in-frame only. Of about 68,000 clones in the sample, roughly 77% were seen once. The sequencing sample was made of PBMCs. Source of these receptors: a human donor in good health. CDR3s include the opening cysteine and the closing phenylalanine or tryptophan. Fields, in order: clone size, V gene, D gene, J gene, CDR3 DNA, CDR3 protein. D genes are given only for firm matches. The size of a clone is reported for some rows only, either as once, few or many, or as a class for expanded clones.

>-|TRBV18|-|TRBJ1-5
TGTGCCAGCTCACCCGGGAATCAGCCCCAGCATTTT
CASSPGNQPQHF
>-|TRBV2|-|TRBJ1-2
TGTGCCAGCAGTGTAATCAGCCCCGGGGAGCGTGGCTACACCTTC
CASSVISPGERGYTF
>-|TRBV6-5|-|TRBJ1-4
TGTGCCAGCGCGGGGGGCCCGAATGAAAAACTGTTTTTT
CASAGGPNEKLFF
>-|TRBV28|-|TRBJ1-5
TGTGCCAGCAGCCTAGGGGTTCCCAGCAATCAGCCCCAGCATTTT
CASSLGVPSNQPQHF
>-|TRBV4-1|-|TRBJ1-1
TGCGCCAGCAGCTTAGGGGCGAACACTGAAGCTTTCTTT
CASSLGANTEAFF
>-|TRBV9|-|TRBJ2-7
TGTGCCAGCAGCGTAGGGGGGGACGAGCAGTACTTC
CASSVGGDEQYF
>-|TRBV7-7|TRBD2|TRBJ2-3
TGTGCCAGCAGCCGTTCCGGGACTAGTGCTGATACGCAGTATTTT
CASSRSGTSADTQYF
>-|TRBV7-3|-|TRBJ1-1
TGTGCCAGCAGCCGAGGGAGAAACACTGAAGCTTTCTTT
CASSRGRNTEAFF
>-|TRBV4-3|-|TRBJ2-2
TGCGCCAGCAGCCAAGATATCGGTAACACCGGGGAGCTGTTTTTT
CASSQDIGNTGELFF
>-|TRBV6-4|TRBD2|TRBJ2-1
TGTGCCAGCAGTGTCCCGGGACTAGCGGGGGGGAAAAATGAGCAGTTCTTC
CASSVPGLAGGKNEQFF
>-|TRBV28|-|TRBJ1-4
TGTGCCAGCCGACAGATTAATGAAAAACTGTTTTTT
CASRQINEKLFF
>-|TRBV7-9|TRBD2|TRBJ2-1
TGTGCCAGCAGCTTAGGACTAGCGGGGGGCAATGAGCAGTTCTTC
CASSLGLAGGNEQFF
>-|TRBV14|-|TRBJ1-1
TGTGCCAGCAGCCAAGCTCTCCCGGGCACTGAAGCTTTCTTT
CASSQALPGTEAFF
>-|TRBV6-1|-|TRBJ1-1
TGTGCCAGCAGTGGGCGGGGTATCACTGAAGCTTTCTTT
CASSGRGITEAFF
>-|TRBV19|-|TRBJ1-3
TGTGCCAGTAGTCCCTTTGAAGGGGGCTCTGGAAACACCATATATTTT
CASSPFEGGSGNTIYF
>-|TRBV10-1|TRBD1|TRBJ1-2
TGCGCCAGCAGTCGTTACAGGGGAAATGGTGGCTACACCTTC
CASSRYRGNGGYTF
>-|TRBV7-3|TRBD1|TRBJ2-1
TGTGCCAGCAGCGCCGACAGGGGTGCCTACAATGAGCAGTTCTTC
CASSADRGAYNEQFF
>-|TRBV7-6|TRBD1|TRBJ2-2
TGTGCCAGCAGCTCGTCAATGGGACAGGGATCCACCGGGGAGCTGTTTTTT
CASSSSMGQGSTGELFF
>-|TRBV7-2|TRBD2|TRBJ2-7
TGTGCCAGCAGCTTATACGCCGGGGGGGTCGACGAGCAGTACTTC
CASSLYAGGVDEQYF
>few|TRBV27|-|TRBJ1-4
TGTGCCAGCAGTCGAGGGACAACTAATGAAAAACTGTTTTTT
CASSRGTTNEKLFF
>-|TRBV7-2|TRBD2|TRBJ2-5
TGTGCCAGCCTCAGAGGTAGCGGGGGAGCGGAGACCCAGTACTTC
CASLRGSGGAETQYF
>-|TRBV2|-|TRBJ1-5
TGTGCCAGCAGTACACGGACAGTTAGTCAGCCCCAGCATTTT
CASSTRTVSQPQHF
>-|TRBV19|-|TRBJ2-1
TGTGCCAGTAGTCTCCGGGACAACCAGGGGTATGAGCAGTTCTTC
CASSLRDNQGYEQFF
>-|TRBV6-1|-|TRBJ1-2
TGTGCCAGCAGGCCTAAACTAGCCCCCAACTATGGCTACACCTTC
CASRPKLAPNYGYTF
>-|TRBV19|-|TRBJ1-2
TGTGCCAGTTTTAATCAGGGCTTCTATGGCTACACCTTC
CASFNQGFYGYTF
>-|TRBV20-1|-|TRBJ1-1
TGCAGTGCTAGTTCACGGGGGGAAGCTTTCTTT
CSASSRGEAFF
>-|TRBV25-1|-|TRBJ2-7
TGTGCCAGCAGTGAATCTCGGGTTCCCTACGAGCAGTACTTC
CASSESRVPYEQYF
>-|TRBV5-8|TRBD1|TRBJ2-7
TGTGCCAGCAGACTCGACAGGGGGCGTCTCTGGGGCTACGAGCAGTACTTC
CASRLDRGRLWGYEQYF
>once|TRBV5-1|TRBD1|TRBJ1-2
TGCGCCAGCAGCTTGGAGGGGACAGGGAGGTCGGACTATGGCTACACCTTC
CASSLEGTGRSDYGYTF
>once|TRBV4-1|-|TRBJ2-2
TGCGCCAGCAGCCAAGATGAGGACAGCGCGAACACCGGGGAGCTGTTTTTT
CASSQDEDSANTGELFF
>-|TRBV4-3|-|TRBJ1-1
TGCGCCAGCAGCCAAGTAAGCAGGTTCGCAGACACTGAAGCTTTCTTT
CASSQVSRFADTEAFF
>few|TRBV4-3|-|TRBJ1-1
TGCGCCAGCAGCGCACAACCTACCCAGGGCATGAACACTGAAGCTTTCTTT
CASSAQPTQGMNTEAFF
>-|TRBV7-3|-|TRBJ2-1
TGTGCCAGCAGCTTAGACAGGACTTCCATCTCATACAATGAGCAGTTCTTC
CASSLDRTSISYNEQFF
>-|TRBV2|TRBD1|TRBJ1-1
TGTGCCAGCAGCGCGGACAGGGATGAAGCTTTCTTT
CASSADRDEAFF
>-|TRBV7-8|-|TRBJ1-2
TGTGCCAGCAGCGAAGAAGGGAGGGAGAACTATGGCTACACCTTC
CASSEEGRENYGYTF
>few|TRBV29-1|-|TRBJ2-1
TGCAGCGTTGACCTCCCGGGAACCCACCAGCAGTTCTTC
CSVDLPGTHQQFF
>few|TRBV7-3|TRBD1|TRBJ2-7
TGTGCCAGCAGCCCCGGGACAGGGGAACCCTACGAGCAGTACTTC
CASSPGTGEPYEQYF
>-|TRBV18|TRBD2|TRBJ2-3
TGTGCCAGCTCACTTGGCGGGGGGGCCACAGATACGCAGTATTTT
CASSLGGGATDTQYF
>-|TRBV2|TRBD1|TRBJ2-5
TGTGCCAGCAGTGATTCGGGACAGCACCAAGAGACCCAGTACTTC
CASSDSGQHQETQYF
>-|TRBV2|TRBD1|TRBJ1-4
TGTGCCAGCGGGACAGAAGAGGGAGAAAAACTGTTTTTT
CASGTEEGEKLFF
>once|TRBV5-4|-|TRBJ1-1
TGTGCCAGCAGCTTGGGAGGGTCGGACACTGAAGCTTTCTTT
CASSLGGSDTEAFF
>-|TRBV28|-|TRBJ2-2
TGTGCCAGCAGTTCAAGACTGACGAACACCGGGGAGCTGTTTTTT
CASSSRLTNTGELFF
>-|TRBV6-1|-|TRBJ2-7
TGTGCCAGCAGTAACCCCGACAGGTCCAACTACGAGCAGTACTTC
CASSNPDRSNYEQYF
>-|TRBV5-4|TRBD1|TRBJ1-2
TGTGCCAGCAGCTTGGAACAGGGGAGCCATGGCTACACCTTC
CASSLEQGSHGYTF